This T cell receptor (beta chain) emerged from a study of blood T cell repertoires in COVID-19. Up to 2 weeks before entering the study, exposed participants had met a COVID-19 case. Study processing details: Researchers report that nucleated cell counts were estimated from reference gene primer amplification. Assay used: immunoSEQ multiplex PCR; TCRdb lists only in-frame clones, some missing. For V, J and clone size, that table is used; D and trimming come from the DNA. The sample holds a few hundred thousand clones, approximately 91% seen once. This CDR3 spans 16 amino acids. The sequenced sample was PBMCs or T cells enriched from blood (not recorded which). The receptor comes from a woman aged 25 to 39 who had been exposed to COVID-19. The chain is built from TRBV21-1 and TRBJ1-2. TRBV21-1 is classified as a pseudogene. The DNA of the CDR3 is TGTGCCAGCAGCAAAGACCTCCGGGATTGGGGTAATGGCTACACCTTC. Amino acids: CASSKDLRDWGNGYTF.